This T cell receptor (beta chain) emerged from a study of early T cells in non-severe SARS-CoV-2 infection. The CDR3 is 15 amino acids. This clonotype came up a few times. TCRdb reprocessed the 5' RACE reads with MiXCR, giving one entry per CDR3 protein. This sample carries approximately 77,000 distinct CDR3 sequences, less than 15% of them seen once, and the ten largest clones take roughly 3.6%. The rearrangement joins TRBV21-1 to TRBJ2-1; the table names TRBD1, a call not compared with the DNA. TRBV21-1 is deemed a pseudogene. Sequencing used whole blood. This TCR was recovered from an adult who was a healthcare worker with PCR-confirmed SARS-CoV-2 infection or an uninfected control (not recorded which). The DNA for the CDR3 is TGTGCCAGCAGCAAAGCCACTCCCGGCACCAATGAGCAGTTCTTC. Protein: CASSKATPGTNEQFF.